A selection of T cell receptor beta chains follows, all from one sample in a study of blood T cell repertoires in COVID-19. The repertoire was sequenced with immunoSEQ multiplex PCR; TCRdb's copy has only in-frame clones and lacks some. Of some 170,000 clones listed, 87% are singletons. The sample comprised peripheral blood. These receptors were collected from a woman in her 70s with COVID-19, enrolled during active disease. Both conserved end residues are part of each CDR3. D genes are given only for firm matches. For some rows the clone size is stated as once, few or many, or as a class when expanded; others skip it.

>TRBJ1-2|NA|TRBV7-9|few|16
CASSLGRDTLNYGYTF
TGTGCCAGCAGCTTGGGAAGGGACACACTTAACTATGGCTACACCTTC
>TRBJ1-5|NA|TRBV28|NA|13
CASWRGLNQPQHF
TGTGCCAGCTGGCGGGGCCTCAATCAGCCCCAGCATTTT
>TRBJ1-1|NA|TRBV4-1|NA|14
CASSQEGQNTEAFF
TGCGCCAGCAGCCAAGAGGGACAGAACACTGAAGCTTTCTTT
>TRBJ1-2|NA|TRBV19|NA|13
CASSLGQNYGYTF
TGTGCCAGTAGTCTCGGACAGAACTATGGCTACACCTTC
>TRBJ1-1|TRBD1|TRBV5-4|NA|14
CASSPQGGNTEAFF
TGTGCCAGCAGCCCCCAGGGGGGAAACACTGAAGCTTTCTTT
>TRBJ2-1|NA|TRBV7-6|NA|16
CASSKRRSGQYNEQFF
TGTGCCAGCAGCAAGAGACGTAGCGGCCAATACAATGAGCAGTTCTTC
>TRBJ2-7|TRBD2|TRBV14|few|20
CASSQEGRGLAGVLDYEQYF
TGTGCCAGCAGCCAAGAAGGCAGGGGACTAGCGGGAGTTTTAGACTACGAGCAGTACTTC
>TRBJ2-2|NA|TRBV19|NA|14
CASSIGAPTGELFF
TGTGCCAGTAGTATAGGGGCCCCTACCGGGGAGCTGTTTTTT
>TRBJ1-6|TRBD1|TRBV14|NA|14
CASSRGQYNSPLHF
TGTGCCAGCAGCCGGGGACAGTATAATTCACCCCTCCACTTT
>TRBJ1-1|NA|TRBV5-5|few|12
CASSADSFEAFF
TGTGCCAGCAGCGCGGACAGCTTTGAAGCTTTCTTT
>TRBJ1-4|NA|TRBV7-3|NA|15
CASSLRSGLHEKLFF
TGTGCCAGCAGCTTAAGATCAGGGCTCCATGAAAAACTGTTTTTT
>TRBJ2-7|TRBD2|TRBV11-2|NA|13
CASAAGGLLEQYF
TGTGCCAGTGCGGCGGGAGGGCTCCTCGAGCAGTACTTC
>TRBJ2-7|NA|TRBV7-2|NA|15
CASSLAPGVAYEQYF
TGTGCCAGCAGCTTAGCGCCGGGGGTGGCCTACGAGCAGTACTTC
>TRBJ1-2|NA|TRBV6-6|once|17
CASSQRITGRINYGYTF
TGTGCCAGCAGTCAAAGAATAACGGGGAGGATTAACTATGGCTACACCTTC
>TRBJ1-5|NA|TRBV18|NA|16
CASSREGLGSNQPQHF
TGTGCCAGCTCACGAGAGGGACTCGGTAGCAATCAGCCCCAGCATTTT
>TRBJ1-6|NA|TRBV5-1|once|14
CASSLGQRDSPLHF
TGCGCCAGCAGCTTGGGACAGCGGGATTCACCCCTCCACTTT
>TRBJ1-1|NA|TRBV2|NA|14
CASSEVIANTEAFF
TGTGCCAGCAGTGAAGTGATAGCTAACACTGAAGCTTTCTTT
>TRBJ2-1|TRBD2|TRBV14|NA|15
CASSSLAGVLNEQFF
TGTGCCAGCAGCTCCCTAGCGGGAGTCCTCAATGAGCAGTTCTTC
>TRBJ2-3|NA|TRBV9|NA|13
CASSPRVTDTQYF
TGTGCCAGCAGCCCCCGGGTAACAGATACGCAGTATTTT
>TRBJ1-5|NA|TRBV10-1|NA|14
CASSGITGNQPQHF
TGCGCCAGCAGTGGAATAACAGGGAATCAGCCCCAGCATTTT
>TRBJ2-3|TRBD2|TRBV24-1|NA|17
CATSDPLAGGPADTQYF
TGTGCCACCAGTGATCCCTTAGCGGGAGGGCCTGCAGATACGCAGTATTTT
>TRBJ2-1|TRBD2|TRBV28|NA|16
CASSLGLAGPHNEQFF
TGTGCCAGCAGTTTAGGGCTAGCGGGACCCCACAATGAGCAGTTCTTC
>TRBJ1-3|NA|TRBV29-1|few|14
CSVAGLSSGNTIYF
TGCAGCGTTGCGGGACTCAGCTCTGGAAACACCATATATTTT
>TRBJ2-7|NA|TRBV18|NA|17
CASSPRTGALLGYEQYF
TGTGCCAGCTCACCTCGAACAGGTGCTCTGCTGGGGTACGAGCAGTACTTC
>TRBJ1-1|TRBD1|TRBV24-1|NA|15
CATSDRTDRVGRAFF
TGTGCCACCAGTGACCGTACGGACAGGGTAGGGAGGGCTTTCTTT
>TRBJ1-2|TRBD1|TRBV4-1|NA|15
CASSPPQGAVNGYTF
TGCGCCAGCAGCCCGCCACAGGGGGCAGTGAATGGCTACACCTTC
>TRBJ1-5|TRBD1|TRBV19|NA|15
CASSMGQGSNQPQHF
TGTGCCAGTAGTATGGGACAGGGGAGCAATCAGCCCCAGCATTTT
>TRBJ1-1|TRBD1|TRBV27|NA|16
CASSLGTGALNTEAFF
TGTGCCAGCAGTTTAGGGACAGGGGCTCTGAACACTGAAGCTTTCTTT
>TRBJ1-1|NA|TRBV18|NA|14
CASSPPGRGGLAFF
TGTGCCAGCTCACCACCCGGGAGGGGGGGCTTGGCTTTCTTT
>TRBJ1-1|NA|TRBV28|NA|15
CASSLYGNSRAEAFF
TGTGCCAGCAGTTTATACGGGAACTCTCGGGCTGAAGCTTTCTTT
>TRBJ2-7|NA|TRBV15|NA|16
CATSSARLAGRYEQYF
TGTGCCACCAGCAGTGCCAGGTTGGCGGGGCGGTACGAGCAGTACTTC
>TRBJ1-1|NA|TRBV3-1/TRBV3-2|NA|15
CASSQVGSQNTEAFF
TGTGCCAGCAGCCAAGTGGGTAGCCAGAACACTGAAGCTTTCTTT
>TRBJ2-5|TRBD2|TRBV29-1|NA|13
CSVEVAGESAQYF
TGCAGCGTTGAGGTAGCGGGGGAGTCGGCCCAGTACTTC
>TRBJ1-5|NA|TRBV30|NA|13
CAWAGSSNQPQHF
TGTGCCTGGGCCGGGAGCAGCAATCAGCCCCAGCATTTT
>TRBJ1-2|NA|TRBV6-5|NA|14
CASSHKGGLGGYTF
TGTGCCAGCAGTCACAAGGGGGGGTTGGGTGGCTACACCTTC
>TRBJ2-1|TRBD2|TRBV27|few|15
CASSPSGASYNEQFF
TGTGCCAGCAGTCCAAGCGGGGCCTCCTACAATGAGCAGTTCTTC
>TRBJ1-2|TRBD1|TRBV10-3|NA|17
CAISNTGTGVTNYGYTF
TGTGCCATCAGCAATACCGGGACAGGCGTAACTAACTATGGCTACACCTTC
>TRBJ2-1|NA|TRBV2|NA|14
CASRGGSSYNEQFF
TGTGCCAGCAGAGGCGGTAGCTCCTACAATGAGCAGTTCTTC
>TRBJ2-7|NA|TRBV7-9|NA|14
CASNHSDVTYEQYF
TGTGCCAGCAACCACAGTGACGTGACCTACGAGCAGTACTTC
>TRBJ1-1|TRBD1|TRBV11-2|NA|16
CASSPRREGAPTEAFF
TGTGCCAGCAGCCCTCGTCGGGAGGGGGCGCCCACTGAAGCTTTCTTT
>TRBJ2-1|NA|TRBV25-1|NA|15
CASSDNQRAWDEQFF
TGTGCCAGCAGTGATAATCAGCGGGCGTGGGATGAGCAGTTCTTC
>TRBJ2-5|NA|TRBV7-9|NA|12
CASNRGGETQYF
TGTGCCAGCAACAGGGGGGGAGAGACCCAGTACTTC
>TRBJ2-3|NA|TRBV11-3|NA|14
CASSRDTTTDTQYF
TGTGCCAGCAGCCGGGACACAACCACAGATACGCAGTATTTT
>TRBJ1-2|NA|TRBV7-3|NA|19
CASSLTLRIQLTKNYGYTF
TGTGCCAGCAGCTTAACTCTAAGGATCCAATTGACTAAAAACTATGGCTACACCTTC
>TRBJ2-1|TRBD2|TRBV5-1|NA|15
CASSLGAGGADEQFF
TGCGCCAGCAGCTTGGGGGCGGGAGGGGCCGATGAGCAGTTCTTC
>TRBJ2-1|NA|TRBV28|NA|15
CASSFIPGIINEQFF
TGTGCCAGCAGTTTTATCCCGGGAATCATCAATGAGCAGTTCTTC
>TRBJ1-5|NA|TRBV3-1/TRBV3-2|NA|12
CASSQGDQPQHF
TGTGCCAGCAGCCAGGGAGATCAGCCCCAGCATTTT
>TRBJ2-5|NA|TRBV5-4|NA|14
CASSLEGTLGTQYF
TGTGCCAGCAGCTTGGAGGGGACTCTGGGGACCCAGTACTTC
>TRBJ1-5|NA|TRBV12-5|NA|13
CASEGGGNQPQHF
TGTGCTAGTGAGGGGGGGGGTAATCAGCCCCAGCATTTT
>TRBJ2-5|TRBD1|TRBV11-1|once|14
CASSRRDSQETQYF
TGTGCCAGCAGTCGAAGGGACAGCCAAGAGACCCAGTACTTC
>TRBJ2-7|TRBD2|TRBV2|NA|12
CASSGEGYEQYF
TGTGCCAGCAGTGGGGAGGGCTACGAGCAGTACTTC
>TRBJ2-7|TRBD2|TRBV5-1|NA|18
CASSLEVSGRLQSYEQYF
TGCGCCAGCAGCTTGGAAGTTAGCGGGAGACTGCAATCCTACGAGCAGTACTTC